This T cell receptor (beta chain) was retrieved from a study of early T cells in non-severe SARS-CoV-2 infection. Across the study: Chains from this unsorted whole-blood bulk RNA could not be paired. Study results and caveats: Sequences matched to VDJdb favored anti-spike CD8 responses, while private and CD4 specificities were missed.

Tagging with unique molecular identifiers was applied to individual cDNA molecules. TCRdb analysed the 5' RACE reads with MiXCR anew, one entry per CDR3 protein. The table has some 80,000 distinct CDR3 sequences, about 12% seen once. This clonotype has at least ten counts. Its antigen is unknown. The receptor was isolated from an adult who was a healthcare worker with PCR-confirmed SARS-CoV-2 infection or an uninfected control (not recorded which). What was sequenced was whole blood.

The CDR3 DNA reads TGTGCCACCGGAAGTCTGGAGTCCTATGGCTACACCTTC. Translating gives CATGSLESYGYTF. The V gene is TRBV11-2, the J gene TRBJ1-2; D unresolved. Trimming stripped 10 bases from V and 4 bases from J, with 16 bases between. The germline gives CDR1 SGHAT, CDR2 FQNNGV. This CDR3 comprises 13 residues.